The rows below give T cell receptor beta chains drawn from one sample of a study of T cells after yellow fever vaccination. One entry per CDR3 protein results from TCRdb running MiXCR on the 5' RACE reads. The data show about 160,000 distinct CDR3 sequences, 6% to 7.5% seen once. The sample consisted of CD4+ T cells sorted from PBMCs, taken 5 to 6 days after the first yellow fever vaccination. All receptors derive from a man younger than 30 who received the YFV17D yellow fever vaccine. CDR3s include the opening cysteine and the closing phenylalanine or tryptophan. A D gene is named only where the DNA matches it firmly. Only some rows state a clone size, as once, few, many or a class for expanded clones.

>TRBJ2-3|NA|TRBV7-2|TRBD1
CASSLVTGKDTQYF
TGTGCCAGCAGCTTAGTGACAGGGAAGGATACGCAGTATTTT
>TRBJ2-1|few|TRBV19|NA
CASSMGTSTYNEQFF
TGTGCCAGTAGTATGGGGACCTCAACCTACAATGAGCAGTTCTTC
>TRBJ1-2|NA|TRBV20-1|NA
CSAGDIGYGYTF
TGCAGTGCGGGGGACATCGGCTATGGCTACACCTTC
>TRBJ2-4|many|TRBV7-2|TRBD2
CASSHSGTPKLAKNIQYF
TGTGCCAGCAGCCATAGCGGGACACCTAAACTAGCCAAAAACATTCAGTACTTC
>TRBJ1-4|NA|TRBV20-1|TRBD1
CSALGTEAATNEKLFF
TGCAGTGCGCTTGGGACAGAGGCTGCAACTAATGAAAAACTGTTTTTT
>TRBJ2-5|few|TRBV5-5|NA
CASSLAGNEGETQYF
TGTGCCAGCAGCTTGGCCGGGAACGAGGGGGAGACCCAGTACTTC
>TRBJ2-7|many|TRBV18|NA
CASSPPGRVQVYF
TGTGCCAGCTCACCACCGGGTCGGGTACAGGTGTACTTC
>TRBJ2-1|many|TRBV4-3|NA
CASSQEGAGAHFNEQFF
TGCGCCAGCAGCCAAGAAGGCGCGGGGGCCCATTTCAATGAGCAGTTCTTC
>TRBJ2-2|many|TRBV6-1|TRBD1
CASMGTGGTGELFF
TGTGCCAGCATGGGGACAGGGGGAACCGGGGAGCTGTTTTTT
>TRBJ2-3|few|TRBV14|NA
CASSSGGGDTQYF
TGTGCCAGCAGCTCTGGTGGGGGAGATACGCAGTATTTT
>TRBJ2-3|many|TRBV2|NA
CASMAAGTDTQYF
TGTGCCAGCATGGCGGCCGGGACAGATACGCAGTATTTT
>TRBJ1-2|many|TRBV28|NA
CASSPAGERNGYTF
TGTGCCAGCAGTCCCGCAGGGGAACGGAATGGCTACACCTTC
>TRBJ1-3|many|TRBV10-3|TRBD1
CAISESRQGFSGNTIYF
TGTGCCATCAGTGAGTCAAGACAGGGTTTCTCTGGAAACACCATATATTTT
>TRBJ2-7|many|TRBV7-2|NA
CASSLRTSNEQYF
TGTGCCAGCAGCTTAAGGACTTCCAACGAGCAGTACTTC
>TRBJ1-6|many|TRBV7-9|NA
CASRGGGISPLHF
TGTGCCAGCAGGGGAGGTGGGATTTCACCCCTCCACTTT
>TRBJ1-6|few|TRBV6-9|TRBD1
CAIYRGSPLHF
TGTGCCATCTACAGGGGATCACCCCTCCACTTT
>TRBJ2-2|many|TRBV5-1|NA
CASRSRGNTGELFF
TGCGCCAGCAGGTCCCGGGGGAACACCGGGGAGCTGTTTTTT
>TRBJ1-2|NA|TRBV9|NA
CASSLSPGQRGYTF
TGTGCCAGCAGCCTAAGTCCCGGTCAGCGTGGCTACACCTTC
>TRBJ1-2|NA|TRBV18|NA
CASSPTQCDGYTF
TGTGCCAGCTCACCTACACAGTGTGATGGCTACACCTTC
>TRBJ2-2|few|TRBV7-2|TRBD1
CASSIQGALTGELFF
TGTGCCAGCAGCATACAGGGGGCACTCACCGGGGAGCTGTTTTTT
>TRBJ2-1|many|TRBV15|NA
CATSREETNEQFF
TGTGCCACCAGCAGAGAAGAAACTAATGAGCAGTTCTTC
>TRBJ1-5|many|TRBV10-3|TRBD1
CAITWDSNQPQHF
TGTGCCATCACCTGGGACAGTAATCAGCCCCAGCATTTT
>TRBJ1-2|few|TRBV12-3/TRBV12-4|TRBD1
CASRGTGELYGYTF
TGTGCCAGCAGGGGGACAGGGGAACTCTATGGCTACACCTTC
>TRBJ1-3|NA|TRBV20-1|NA
CSAPGIGGNTIYF
TGCAGTGCTCCGGGGATAGGTGGAAACACCATATATTTT
>TRBJ1-2|many|TRBV11-2|NA
CASSPLVSGRGYGYTF
TGTGCCAGCAGCCCCTTGGTGAGCGGGCGCGGTTATGGCTACACCTTC
>TRBJ2-3|many|TRBV4-3|NA
CASSQDHWETDTQYF
TGCGCCAGCAGCCAAGATCATTGGGAGACAGATACGCAGTATTTT
>TRBJ2-7|NA|TRBV12-3/TRBV12-4|NA
CASRPSHDRDGQVLAYEQYF
TGTGCCAGCAGACCGAGTCATGATCGGGATGGGCAGGTCCTCGCCTACGAGCAGTACTTC
>TRBJ2-1|many|TRBV7-9|NA
CASSSPPSDGDNEQFF
TGTGCCAGCAGCTCCCCTCCCTCGGACGGGGACAATGAGCAGTTCTTC
>TRBJ1-5|few|TRBV21-1|NA
CASSKRGRGILNQPQHF
TGTGCCAGCAGCAAAAGGGGAAGGGGGATCTTGAATCAGCCCCAGCATTTT
>TRBJ1-1|medium-sized|TRBV12-3/TRBV12-4|TRBD1
CASRTYDITGAKYGAFF
TGTGCCAGCCGAACCTACGACATTACAGGGGCAAAATATGGAGCTTTCTTT
>TRBJ1-2|many|TRBV4-2|TRBD1
CASSFVFPGQGASYTF
TGTGCCAGCAGCTTCGTTTTCCCGGGACAGGGGGCGTCGTACACCTTC
>TRBJ2-1|few|TRBV7-3|TRBD2
CASSPNGRSSYNEQFF
TGTGCCAGCAGCCCAAACGGGAGGAGCTCCTACAATGAGCAGTTCTTC
>TRBJ1-2|many|TRBV29-1|NA
CSVERGYGYTF
TGCAGCGTCGAGAGGGGGTATGGCTACACCTTC
>TRBJ1-5|few|TRBV5-1|NA
CASSLDPSNQPQHF
TGCGCCAGCAGCTTGGACCCGAGCAATCAGCCCCAGCATTTT
>TRBJ2-3|few|TRBV20-1|TRBD2
CSARAAGGHTDTQYF
TGCAGTGCTAGAGCGGCGGGGGGCCACACAGATACGCAGTATTTT